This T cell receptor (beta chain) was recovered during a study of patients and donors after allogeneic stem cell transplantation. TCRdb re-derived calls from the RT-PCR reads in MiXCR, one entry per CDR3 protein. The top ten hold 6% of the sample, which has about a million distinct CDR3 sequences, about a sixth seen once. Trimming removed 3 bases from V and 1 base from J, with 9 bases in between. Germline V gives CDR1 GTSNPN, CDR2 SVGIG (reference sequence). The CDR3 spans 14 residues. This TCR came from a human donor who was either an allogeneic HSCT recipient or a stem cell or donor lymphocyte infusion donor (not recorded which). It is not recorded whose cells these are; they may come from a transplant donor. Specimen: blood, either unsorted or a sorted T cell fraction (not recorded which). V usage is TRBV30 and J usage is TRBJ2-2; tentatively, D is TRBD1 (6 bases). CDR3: CAWRLGGNTGELFF. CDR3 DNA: TGTGCCTGGAGGCTAGGGGGGAACACCGGGGAGCTGTTTTTT.